This T cell receptor beta chain was recorded in a study of T cells in Graves' hyperthyroidism and ophthalmopathy. Amplification targeted TCR beta CDR3 regions from RNA transcripts. First-round RT-PCR targeting the TCR CDR3 was performed with the HTBI primer set. Each CDR3 protein gets one entry after TCRdb re-called the multiplex PCR reads with MiXCR. The sample has 490,000 or so distinct CDR3 sequences, about 20% seen once. The CDR3 length is 15 residues. Unmatched junction bases numbered 5, after V lost 6 bases and J lost 1 base. Germline values: CDR1 SGHRS, CDR2 YFSETQ. The clonotype was recovered from a middle-aged man with Graves' ophthalmopathy. J is TRBJ2-1 and V is TRBV5-1; TRBD1 matches 9 bases. The sample comprised blood. CDR3 loop: CASKLGQGSYNEQFF. The CDR3 region has the DNA TGCGCCAGCAAACTAGGACAGGGGTCCTACAATGAGCAGTTCTTC.